A single sample gave rise to the 32 T cell receptor beta chains below, sequenced in a study of blood T cell repertoires in COVID-19. The protocol was immunoSEQ multiplex PCR, while the TCRdb copy is restricted to in-frame clones and leaves out a portion. The sample records over 75,000 clones, approximately 80% being singletons. The sample consisted of peripheral blood. These receptors were obtained from a woman of 80 years or more with active or convalescent COVID-19.

This chain uses TRBV4-3 with TRBJ1-4, with 10 bases lining up with TRBD1. The CDR3 is 17 amino acids. The germline V gene encodes CDR1 LGHNA and CDR2 YSLEER. The ends lost 0 bases at V and 7 bases at J; junction bases unmatched: 8. The CDR3 nucleotides read TGCGCCAGCAGCCAAGAGTATGGCGGGACAGGGGTTGAAAAACTGTTTTTT. The encoded protein is CASSQEYGGTGVEKLFF.

The V and J genes are TRBV7-8 and TRBJ2-3; 9 bases align to TRBD2. The CDR3 runs 16 residues. The trim removed 1 base at V and 2 bases at J, leaving 4 bases unmatched. From germline, CDR1 is SGHVS and CDR2 FQNEAQ. The DNA of the CDR3 is TGTGCCAGCAGCTTAGTACTAGCGGGTTTCACAGATACGCAGTATTTT. Protein sequence: CASSLVLAGFTDTQYF.

The V gene is TRBV29-1, the J gene TRBJ1-1; tentatively, D is TRBD1 (6 bases). CDR1 is SQVTM, CDR2 ANQGSEA, per germline. The CDR3 covers 12 residues. V was trimmed by 3 bases and J by 3 bases, leaving 8 bases between them. CDR3 region: CSVEDRDTEAFF. The CDR3, as DNA: TGCAGCGTTGAGGACAGAGACACTGAAGCTTTCTTT.

This clone was observed a handful of times. This sequence joins TRBV28 and TRBJ2-7; 7 bases are shared with TRBD1. Unmatched junction bases numbered 14, after V lost 6 bases and J lost 6 bases. CDR1 and CDR2 (germline): MDHEN, SYDVKM. The CDR3 extends over 15 amino acids. CDR3 sequence reads: CASSVIDRVGPEQYF. The CDR3 DNA reads TGTGCCAGCAGCGTAATAGACAGGGTCGGTCCCGAGCAGTACTTC.

The J gene is TRBJ2-3, the V gene TRBV15; TRBD2 agrees at 9 bases. Germline V gene data show CDR1 as LNHNV and CDR2 as YYDKDF (reference sequence). CDR3 length: 15 residues. The V segment lost 10 bases and the J segment 2 bases; nucleotides outside the gene matches: 10. Written as DNA, the CDR3 is TGTGCCAGTAGAGGTCTAGCGGGGACCACAGATACGCAGTATTTT. This sequence encodes CASRGLAGTTDTQYF.

V gene TRBV2 combines with J gene TRBJ1-5, with D possibly being TRBD1 (5 bases). Germline loops: CDR1 SNHLY, CDR2 FYNNEI. Trimming removed 4 bases from V and 0 bases from J, with 10 bases in between. CDR3 length equals 15 residues. This CDR3 is CASSGQFNSNQPQHF. CDR3 nucleotides: TGTGCCAGCAGTGGACAGTTTAATAGCAATCAGCCCCAGCATTTT.

This clone appeared a few times. This rearrangement joins TRBV4-2 to TRBJ2-5; D unresolved. The CDR3 totals 12 residues. Germline V gene sequence: CDR1 LGHNA, CDR2 YNFKEQ. In nucleotides, the CDR3 is TGTCCCGGAGTACCTATACAAGAGACCCAGTACTTC. It is translated as CPGVPIQETQYF.

This clone was detected a few times. V is TRBV18 and J is TRBJ2-7, with no clear D. The CDR3 has 15 residues. The V and J ends lost 2 bases and 9 bases respectively, with 20 bases between them. The germline gives CDR1 KGHSH, CDR2 LQKENI. As DNA, the CDR3 is TGTGCCAGCTCACCAGACACACAGACCTACGTTGGGCAGTACTTC. The encoded protein is CASSPDTQTYVGQYF.

V usage is TRBV4-3 and J usage is TRBJ1-5, with a weak D call TRBD1 (5 bases). The CDR3 runs to 17 residues. Germline values: CDR1 LGHNA, CDR2 YSLEER. Trimming removed 1 base at V and 4 bases at J, with 17 bases between. CDR3 residues: CASSQAPPGLRNQPQHF. DNA for the CDR3: TGCGCCAGCAGCCAAGCCCCACCGGGACTGCGAAATCAGCCCCAGCATTTT.

This rearrangement joins TRBV7-8 to TRBJ2-3; TRBD2 matches at 12 bases. Germline V gives CDR1 SGHVS, CDR2 FQNEAQ. This CDR3 has 17 amino acids. The V segment lost 6 bases and the J segment 2 bases; nucleotides outside the gene matches: 9. The CDR3 coding sequence is TGTGCCAGCAGTTCCCGACTAGCGGGGGCCCCCACAGATACGCAGTATTTT. It yields the protein CASSSRLAGAPTDTQYF.

The chain is built from TRBV28 and TRBJ1-1; possible D gene TRBD1, 6 bases. Trimming removed 7 bases at V and 5 bases at J, with 14 bases between. The CDR3 has 13 residues. CDR1 is MDHEN, CDR2 SYDVKM, per germline. Here the CDR3 DNA reads TGTGCCAGCAACGGGGGGGGCTGGACTGAAGCTTTCTTT. It encodes CASNGGGWTEAFF.

The rearrangement links TRBV5-1 to TRBJ1-6, with a possible D match to TRBD1 (6 bases). CDR1 is SGHRS, CDR2 YFSETQ, per germline. The CDR3 spans 16 residues. V lost 3 bases, J lost 0 bases, and 10 bases lay in between. This chain's CDR3 is CASSSRGSSYNSPLHF. Here the CDR3 DNA reads TGCGCCAGCAGCTCCAGGGGAAGCTCCTATAATTCACCCCTCCACTTT.

This chain links TRBV7-9 with TRBJ1-3; possibly TRBD1 for D (5 bases). Trimming left V 5 bases short and J 0 bases short, with 14 bases between. CDR3 size: 16 residues. CDR1 is SEHNR, CDR2 FQNEAQ, per germline (reference sequence). CDR3 region: CASSARQMSSGNTIYF. CDR3 nucleotide sequence: TGTGCCAGCAGCGCGAGACAGATGAGCTCTGGAAACACCATATATTTT.

The chain couples TRBV10-1 to TRBJ1-2, with D maybe TRBD1 (5 bases). V was clipped by 6 bases and J by 3 bases, with 14 bases between them. Germline-derived CDR1 and CDR2 are WNHNN and SYGVQD (reference sequence). This CDR3 spans 14 amino acids. The CDR3 coding sequence is TGCGCCAGCAGGGGGAGGGGTGGAGACTATGGCTACACCTTC. Encoded protein: CASRGRGGDYGYTF.

The chain recombines TRBV11-3 with TRBJ1-6; D possibly corresponds to TRBD1 (5 bases). The V end was cut by 3 bases, the J end by 7 bases, with 10 bases between. The CDR3 has 14 amino acids. Germline-derived CDR1 and CDR2 are SGHNT and YENEEA. The CDR3 DNA reads TGTGCCAGCAGCTTCGTTCAGGGAAATTCACCCCTCCACTTT. Translation: CASSFVQGNSPLHF.

In DNA, the CDR3 is TGTGCCAGCAGTGAAGAGGGGACTAGCGGGGGGGGAGATACGCAGTATTTT. This sequence encodes CASSEEGTSGGGDTQYF. The chain uses TRBV2 and TRBJ2-3; 16 bases align to TRBD2. Germline V gene lookup returns CDR1 SNHLY and CDR2 FYNNEI. The CDR3 consists of 17 residues. V lost 1 base to trimming and J lost 5 bases; unmatched junction nucleotides: 3.

This rearrangement joins TRBV20-1 to TRBJ1-1; TRBD1 matches 7 bases. CDR1 is DFQATT, CDR2 SNEGSKA, per germline (reference sequence). The CDR3 is 15 residues long. Losses at the gene ends were 3 bases for V and 7 bases for J; bases not matched to a gene: 14. CDR3 residues: CSASGGQRGHGEAFF. The CDR3 region has the DNA TGCAGTGCTAGTGGCGGCCAAAGGGGGCACGGTGAAGCTTTCTTT.

The V gene is TRBV19, the J gene TRBJ2-1, with 7 bases matching TRBD1. Trimming cost V 4 bases and J 10 bases; bases outside gene matches: 10. There are 14 residues in the CDR3. Germline V gives CDR1 LNHDA, CDR2 SQIVND (reference sequence). The CDR3 nucleotides are TGTGCCAGTAGTACGGGACAGTCGACCCAGGAGCAGTTCTTC. This codes for CASSTGQSTQEQFF.

J is TRBJ1-1 and V is TRBV19; maybe TRBD1 (6 bases). CDR1 and CDR2 from the germline V gene are LNHDA and SQIVND (reference sequence). CDR3 length: 14 amino acids. Deletions cut 6 bases from V and 1 base from J, with 12 bases between. This CDR3 is CASRRGRGNTEAFF. CDR3 DNA sequence: TGTGCCAGTAGGAGAGGCAGGGGGAACACTGAAGCTTTCTTT. Combining the CDR3 with reference TRBV19 and TRBJ1-1 gives the whole variable domain DGGITQSPKYLFRKEGQNVTLSCEQNLNHDAMYWYRQDPGQGLRLIYYSQIVNDFQKGDIAEGYSVSREKKESFPLTVTSAQKNPTAFYLCASRRGRGNTEAFFGQGTRLTVV.

The CDR3: CASSSIGGAFGGYTF. CDR3 DNA sequence: TGTGCCAGTAGTAGTATCGGAGGGGCGTTCGGTGGCTACACCTTC. J is TRBJ1-2 and V is TRBV19, with TRBD1 as a possible D gene (5 bases). CDR1 is LNHDA and CDR2 is SQIVND in the germline V gene (reference sequence). The CDR3 is 15 amino acids. Trimming removed 4 bases at V and 7 bases at J, with 19 bases between.

This clone occurred once. V is TRBV27 and J is TRBJ1-4; 7 nucleotides align to TRBD1. CDR3 size: 16 residues. Germline V gene data show CDR1 as MNHEY and CDR2 as SMNVEV (reference sequence). The ends lost 5 bases at V and 7 bases at J; junction bases unmatched: 13. CDR3 bases: TGTGCCAGCAGTGCTCACCCACAGGGGTCCGGTGAAAAACTGTTTTTT. Translated, it gives CASSAHPQGSGEKLFF.

V usage is TRBV2 and J usage is TRBJ2-1, with a tentative D call TRBD2 (5 bases). CDR1 and CDR2 from the germline V gene are SNHLY and FYNNEI. V dropped 1 base and J dropped 5 bases, with 12 bases sitting between them. The CDR3 contains 15 residues. The CDR3 nucleotides are TGTGCCAGCAGTGAAGGCCTACGGGGAAACAATGAGCAGTTCTTC. This translates into CASSEGLRGNNEQFF.

V gene TRBV12-3 or TRBV12-4 combines with J gene TRBJ1-2; D not certain. This CDR3 region has 12 residues. Trimming took 3 bases from V and 7 from J, leaving 9 bases between them. The CDR3 here is CASSFSVRGYTF. The CDR3, as DNA: TGTGCCAGCAGTTTTTCAGTCCGTGGCTACACCTTC.

V and J are TRBV24-1 and TRBJ1-5; the D gene is possibly TRBD1 (5 bases). Germline V gene sequence: CDR1 KGHDR, CDR2 SFDVKD. The CDR3 totals 13 residues. Trimming pared 5 bases from V and 9 bases from J, leaving 13 bases between. The CDR3 DNA reads TGTGCCACCAGTGCCATGGGGGGGGTGCCCCAGCATTTT. As protein: CATSAMGGVPQHF.

The chain joins TRBV11-2 to TRBJ2-7, with a possible D match to TRBD1 (6 bases). Trimming left V 4 bases short and J 4 bases short, with 11 bases between. The CDR3 runs 13 residues. Germline loops: CDR1 SGHAT, CDR2 FQNNGV. The CDR3 DNA reads as TGTGCCAGCAGCTCAGGACAGACTTACGAGCAGTACTTC. Translation gives CASSSGQTYEQYF.

The chain links TRBV7-3 to TRBJ2-3; D is ambiguous. Germline loops: CDR1 SGHTA, CDR2 FQGTGA. V gave up 5 bases and J gave up 0 bases, with 3 bases separating them. This CDR3 contains 12 residues. CDR3 sequence: CASSQSTDTQYF. The DNA for the CDR3 is TGTGCCAGCAGCCAGAGCACAGATACGCAGTATTTT. The whole variable domain, remainder taken from reference TRBV7-3 and TRBJ2-3, is GAGVSQTPSNKVTEKGKYVELRCDPISGHTALYWYRQSLGQGPEFLIYFQGTGAADDSGLPNDRFFAVRPEGSVSTLKIQRTERGDSAVYLCASSQSTDTQYFGPGTRLTVL.

This clone was seen more than once but under ten times. The J gene is TRBJ1-6, the V gene TRBV27; 9 positions match TRBD1. Germline V gene sequence: CDR1 MNHEY, CDR2 SMNVEV (reference sequence). The ends lost 6 bases at V and 8 bases at J; junction bases unmatched: 8. This CDR3 contains 15 residues. The DNA for the CDR3 is TGTGCCAGCAGACCCAGGGGACAGGGTGATTCACCCCTCCACTTT. Amino acid sequence: CASRPRGQGDSPLHF.

The V call is TRBV5-1, the J call TRBJ2-7; 7 nucleotides agree with TRBD1. The ends lost 4 bases at V and 6 bases at J; junction bases unmatched: 10. The CDR3 consists of 14 residues. The V gene's germline CDR1 is SGHRS and CDR2 YFSETQ. CDR3 region: CASSADRVPGEQYF. In nucleotides, the CDR3 is TGCGCCAGCAGCGCCGACAGGGTGCCTGGCGAGCAGTACTTC.

The chain joins TRBV5-1 to TRBJ2-2, with TRBD2 matching over 7 bases. In germline, CDR1 is SGHRS, CDR2 YFSETQ. With V trimmed by 0 bases and J by 5 bases, 4 bases remained unmatched. The CDR3 runs to 15 residues. The DNA for the CDR3 is TGCGCCAGCAGCTTGGTCGCCGGGGGGACCGGGGAGCTGTTTTTT. Translation: CASSLVAGGTGELFF.

Only one count was recorded for this clone. The chain is built from TRBV10-3 and TRBJ2-5; D call uncertain. Trimming left V 0 bases short and J 5 bases short, with 10 bases between. The CDR3 extends over 14 amino acids. From germline, CDR1 is ENHRY and CDR2 SYGVKD. In DNA form, the CDR3 reads TGTGCCATCAGTGAGTCGGGTGGAGACGAGACCCAGTACTTC. Its protein is CAISESGGDETQYF.

The V call is TRBV19, the J call TRBJ1-5; D perhaps matches TRBD1 (5 bases). Germline CDR1 and CDR2: LNHDA and SQIVND (reference sequence). The CDR3 spans 15 residues. V was clipped by 0 bases and J by 7 bases, with 13 bases between them. This CDR3 reads CASSIEEGRGQPQHF. The CDR3, as DNA: TGTGCCAGTAGTATAGAGGAGGGGCGGGGGCAGCCCCAGCATTTT.

This clone was observed a single time. The chain joins TRBV28 to TRBJ1-5; possible D gene TRBD1, 5 bases. CDR3 length: 15 residues. The germline V gene encodes CDR1 MDHEN and CDR2 SYDVKM. Trimming removed 7 bases from V and 5 bases from J, with 18 bases in between. The CDR3, as DNA: TGTGCCAGCACCGACGGGGGGGGAGAGCATCAGCCCCAGCATTTT. Its translation: CASTDGGGEHQPQHF.